The T cell receptor beta chain described here comes from a study of cytomegalovirus exposure and HLA in healthy donors. Study overall: The 120 validation repertoires matched the approximately 700 first-cohort repertoires in platform, a later analysis reported.

Whole-study results and caveats: The study found most TCR sequences rare, yet found some public TCRs in many donors. Among TCR beta chains, those listed as cytomegalovirus-associated numbered under 200. According to a subsequent analysis, TCR clusters identified in the first cohort showed a tendency to co-occur across the 120 validation repertoires.

The V gene end was trimmed by 3 bases and the J gene end by 6 bases; junction bases not matched to a gene: 8. Germline V gives CDR1 MNHEY, CDR2 SMNVEV (reference sequence). The CDR3 spans 15 residues. As to this clone: Its matching antigen is unknown.

The table came from immunoSEQ multiplex PCR; TCRdb's copy has only in-frame clones and leaves some out. The sample lists fewer than 130,000 clones, about nine tenths occurring once. The clonotype originates from a woman between 18 and 29 years old in good health and CMV-seronegative. What was sequenced was PBMCs. The rearrangement links TRBV27 to TRBJ2-1, with TRBD2 matching 7 bases. CDR3 residues: CASSLSGLVSNEQFF. CDR3 in DNA: TGTGCCAGCAGTTTGAGCGGACTAGTCTCCAATGAGCAGTTCTTC.